Presented here are 20 T cell receptor beta chains from one specimen sequenced in a study of neurological immune-mediated disorders. TCRdb independently ran MiXCR on the 5' RACE reads; one entry per CDR3 protein. The sample consists of approximately 40,000 distinct CDR3 sequences, 3.5% to 4.5% of them appearing once. The sequenced sample was PBMCs. The receptors come from a man aged 25-40 years with multiple sclerosis.

This clonotype showed up many times. The chain joins TRBV13 to TRBJ2-7; 7 bases match TRBD1. The CDR3 has 12 amino acids. CDR1 PRHDT and CDR2 FYEKMQ come from the germline V gene (reference sequence). After removal of 4 bases from V and 12 bases from J, the junction contained 9 bases not matched to a gene. The CDR3 DNA follows: TGTGCCAGCAGCTCGCCGGGACAGATGCTGTACTTC. Translated, it gives CASSSPGQMLYF.

This clonotype was seen ten or more times. The chain has TRBV7-6 and TRBJ2-7, with unresolved D. Germline V gene lookup returns CDR1 SGHVS and CDR2 FNYEAQ. The length of the CDR3 is 13 residues. V lost 5 bases and J 7 bases, leaving 15 bases between the germline ends. This CDR3 is CASSLSNLREQYF. CDR3 DNA sequence: TGTGCCAGCAGCCTTAGCAACCTCAGGGAGCAGTACTTC.

At least ten counts were recorded for this clonotype. This chain links TRBV29-1 with TRBJ2-5, with D possibly being TRBD2 (6 bases). There are 14 residues in the CDR3. CDR1 is SQVTM and CDR2 is ANQGSEA in the germline V gene. The ends were cut back, 8 bases at V and 1 base at J, with 17 bases in the middle. For the CDR3, the DNA is TGCAGCTCCCGGCGGGGTGGCGTCCAAGAGACCCAGTACTTC. Its translation is CSSRRGGVQETQYF.

At least ten counts were recorded for this clonotype. The V gene is TRBV11-3, the J gene TRBJ1-1; the D is unclear. CDR1 SGHNT and CDR2 YENEEA come from the germline V gene. V was cut by 0 bases and J by 1 base, with 12 bases left in between. CDR3 length: 16 residues. CDR3 loop: CASSLDGREGNTEAFF. For the CDR3, the DNA is TGTGCCAGCAGCTTAGATGGGAGGGAGGGGAACACTGAAGCTTTCTTT.

This clonotype occurred many times. This sequence joins TRBV29-1 and TRBJ1-1, with D unclear. V shed 5 bases and J shed 2 bases, with 3 bases lying between them. The germline V gene has CDR1 SQVTM and CDR2 ANQGSEA. The CDR3 runs to 10 residues. CDR3 sequence reads: CSVKNTEAFF. CDR3 nucleotide sequence: TGCAGCGTTAAAAACACTGAAGCTTTCTTT.

This clonotype was counted ten times or more. The V call is TRBV18, the J call TRBJ1-5; D gene unclear. V lost 3 bases to trimming and J lost 1 base, with 7 bases between them. Germline V gene sequence: CDR1 KGHSH, CDR2 LQKENI. This CDR3 has 14 residues. CDR3 in amino acids: CASSPIESNQPQHF. CDR3 nucleotide sequence: TGTGCCAGCTCACCTATTGAGAGCAATCAGCCCCAGCATTTT.

This clonotype was picked up many times. The chain combines TRBV3-1 with TRBJ2-7; D remains unclear. The germline V gene has CDR1 LGHDT and CDR2 YNNKEL (reference sequence). This CDR3 spans 14 amino acids. Deletions cut 7 bases from V and 6 bases from J, with 19 bases between. The CDR3 bases are TGTGCCAGCAACCCGAGCCATAGCTGGGGCGAGCAGTACTTC. It translates to CASNPSHSWGEQYF.

This clonotype was seen a handful of times. No conserved phenylalanine or tryptophan ends this CDR3, so it is likely a read error. The chain uses TRBV5-6 and TRBJ1-6; the D gene is possibly TRBD1 (5 bases). This CDR3 spans 16 amino acids. V lost 3 bases and J 4 bases, leaving 14 bases between the germline ends. Germline V gene lookup returns CDR1 SGHDT and CDR2 YYEEEE. The CDR3 loop is CASSSRQSRYNSPLHC. The CDR3 DNA is TGTGCCAGCAGCTCCCGACAGAGTAGGTATAATTCACCCCTCCACTGT.

This clonotype has at least ten counts. The chain has TRBV5-6 and TRBJ2-3; D not certain. The V and J ends lost 2 bases and 0 bases respectively, with 7 bases between them. CDR3 length equals 14 residues. Germline CDR1 is SGHDT and CDR2 is YYEEEE. CDR3 sequence: CASSFMLSTDTQYF. Here the CDR3 DNA reads TGTGCCAGCAGCTTTATGTTGAGCACAGATACGCAGTATTTT.

This CDR3 is CSAPIAGEPPGTQYF. Here the CDR3 DNA reads TGCAGTGCTCCGATAGCGGGGGAGCCCCCAGGGACCCAGTACTTC. The rearrangement uses TRBV20-1 and TRBJ2-5, with 9 bases fitting TRBD2. Per germline, CDR1 DFQATT and CDR2 SNEGSKA (reference sequence). Unmatched junction bases numbered 14, after V lost 5 bases and J lost 7 bases. CDR3 size: 15 residues.

This clonotype was observed at least ten times. The rearrangement uses TRBV7-2 and TRBJ1-1, with D unresolved. Germline-derived CDR1 and CDR2 are SGHTA and FQGNSA. The CDR3 runs to 14 residues. V lost 1 base, J lost 1 base, and 7 bases lay in between. The DNA for the CDR3 is TGTGCCAGCAGCTTAGAACGGTCGAACACTGAAGCTTTCTTT. Its protein product is CASSLERSNTEAFF.

The table lists this clonotype with many counts. The V gene is TRBV14, the J gene TRBJ1-2; D gene unclear. The CDR3 has 14 amino acids. The germline CDR1 and CDR2 sequences are SGHDN and FVKESK. V shed 4 bases and J shed 4 bases, with 13 bases lying between them. The CDR3 coding sequence is TGTGCCAGCAGCCGGGCTGTCCCTGGCTATGGCTACACCTTC. This translates into CASSRAVPGYGYTF.

This clonotype was counted at least ten times. The chain carries TRBV20-1 and TRBJ2-1, with TRBD2 identical over 13 bases. The germline gives CDR1 DFQATT, CDR2 SNEGSKA (reference sequence). V lost 2 bases to trimming and J lost 7 bases; unmatched junction nucleotides: 5. CDR3 length equals 15 residues. CDR3 DNA: TGCAGTGCTAGACTGGGACTAGCGGGAAATAATGAGCAGTTCTTC. It is translated as CSARLGLAGNNEQFF.

This clonotype came up many times. The chain uses TRBV7-3 and TRBJ1-1; D is unresolved. Trimming removed 1 base at V and 1 base at J, with 13 bases between. The CDR3 is made up of 16 amino acids. Germline V gene lookup returns CDR1 SGHTA and CDR2 FQGTGA. The DNA for the CDR3 is TGTGCCAGCAGCTTAATGGTGGGCCAGCCGAACACTGAAGCTTTCTTT. Translating it yields CASSLMVGQPNTEAFF.

This clonotype was counted at least ten times. The CDR3 spells CASSEGMGYEQYF. As DNA, the CDR3 is TGTGCCAGCTCAGAGGGGATGGGGTACGAGCAGTACTTC. The rearrangement uses TRBV18 and TRBJ2-7, with D perhaps given as TRBD1 or TRBD2 (5 bases each). The CDR3 consists of 13 residues. The germline CDR1 and CDR2 sequences are KGHSH and LQKENI. Trimming left V 5 bases short and J 4 bases short, with 12 bases between.

This clonotype was seen at least ten times. The rearrangement joins TRBV11-2 to TRBJ2-7; 11 nucleotides align to TRBD1. The CDR3 spans 16 residues. Germline values: CDR1 SGHAT, CDR2 FQNNGV. The junction had 11 bases not matched to a gene; V was cut back by 4 bases and J by 6 bases. The CDR3 bases are TGTGCCAGCAGCTCCATTGTCGGACAGGGGGCCCGCGAGCAGTACTTC. Translated: CASSSIVGQGAREQYF. Using reference TRBV11-2 and TRBJ2-7 for the parts outside the CDR3, the full variable domain is EAGVAQSPRYKIIEKRQSVAFWCNPISGHATLYWYQQILGQGPKLLIQFQNNGVVDDSQLPKDRFSAERLKGVDSTLKIQPAKLEDSAVYLCASSSIVGQGAREQYFGPGTRLTVT.

At least ten counts were recorded for this clonotype. This chain links TRBV6-5 with TRBJ2-1; 7 bases match TRBD1. The ends lost 2 bases at V and 2 bases at J; junction bases unmatched: 3. Germline CDR1 is MNHEY and CDR2 is SVGAGI. The CDR3 is 15 residues long. CDR3: CASSYGQGAYNEQFF. CDR3 nucleotides: TGTGCCAGCAGTTACGGGCAGGGGGCCTACAATGAGCAGTTCTTC.

This clonotype was counted ten times or more. The chain couples TRBV7-9 to TRBJ1-6; 7 nucleotides agree with TRBD1. Per germline, CDR1 SEHNR and CDR2 FQNEAQ (reference sequence). V dropped 6 bases and J dropped 7; count of bases not matched to a gene: 9. The CDR3 extends over 15 amino acids. CDR3 DNA: TGTGCCAGCAGGGATCACCAGGGGGGGAATTCACCCCTCCACTTT. It specifies CASRDHQGGNSPLHF.

This clonotype was observed at least ten times. V and J are TRBV5-1 and TRBJ2-5; maybe TRBD1 (6 bases). The CDR3 spans 15 residues. Germline loops: CDR1 SGHRS, CDR2 YFSETQ. Trimming shortened V by 0 bases and J by 5 bases, and 14 bases separated the two germline ends. Written as DNA, the CDR3 is TGCGCCAGCAGCTTGGGACAGGTATTCCCGGAGACCCAGTACTTC. Translation gives CASSLGQVFPETQYF.

This clonotype was observed at least ten times. The V gene is TRBV20-1, the J gene TRBJ1-2, with 7 bases fitting TRBD1. The CDR3 has 14 amino acids. Germline V gene lookup returns CDR1 DFQATT and CDR2 SNEGSKA (reference sequence). V gave up 6 bases and J gave up 0 bases; unmatched junction bases: 7. The CDR3 DNA follows: TGCAGTGCCCACGGTCAGGGGGCTAACTATGGCTACACCTTC. Its translation is CSAHGQGANYGYTF.